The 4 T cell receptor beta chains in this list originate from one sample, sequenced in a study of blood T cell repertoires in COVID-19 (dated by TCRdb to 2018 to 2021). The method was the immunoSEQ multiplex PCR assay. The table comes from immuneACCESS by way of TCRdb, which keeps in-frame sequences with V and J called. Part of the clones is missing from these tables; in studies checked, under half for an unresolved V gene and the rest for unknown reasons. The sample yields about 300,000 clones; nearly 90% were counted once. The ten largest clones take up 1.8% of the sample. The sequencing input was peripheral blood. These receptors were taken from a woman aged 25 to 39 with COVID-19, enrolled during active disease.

Here the CDR3 reads CASSLTGGEYNEQFF. CDR3 in DNA: TGTGCCAGCAGTTTAACGGGGGGCGAGTACAATGAGCAGTTCTTC. The chain employs TRBV6-5 and TRBJ2-1; D might be TRBD2 (7 bases). The CDR3 length is 15 residues. Trimming took off 4 bases at V and 4 bases at J, with 14 bases between the two ends. Germline loops: CDR1 MNHEY, CDR2 SVGAGI.

The CDR3 DNA reads TGTGCCAGCAGTTACCTCTCCGGGACAGGGACTTCACCCCTCCACTTT. Residues: CASSYLSGTGTSPLHF. The rearrangement joins TRBV6-5 to TRBJ1-6; 9 nucleotides agree with TRBD1. V shed 2 bases and J 9 bases; nucleotides not matched to a gene: 8. Looked up from germline, CDR1 is MNHEY and CDR2 is SVGAGI. The CDR3 is 16 residues long.

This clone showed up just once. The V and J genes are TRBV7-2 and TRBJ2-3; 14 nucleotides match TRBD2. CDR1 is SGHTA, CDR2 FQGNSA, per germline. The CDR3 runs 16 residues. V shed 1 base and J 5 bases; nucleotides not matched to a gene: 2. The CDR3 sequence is CASSLVGTSGGDTQYF. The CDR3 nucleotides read TGTGCCAGCAGCTTAGTGGGGACTAGCGGGGGAGATACGCAGTATTTT.

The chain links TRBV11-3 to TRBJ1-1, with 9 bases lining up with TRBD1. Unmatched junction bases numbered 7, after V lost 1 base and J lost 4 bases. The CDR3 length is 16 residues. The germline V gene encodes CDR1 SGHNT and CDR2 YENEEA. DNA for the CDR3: TGTGCCAGCAGCTTAGCGGGGACAGGGACGGGCACTGAAGCTTTCTTT. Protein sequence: CASSLAGTGTGTEAFF.